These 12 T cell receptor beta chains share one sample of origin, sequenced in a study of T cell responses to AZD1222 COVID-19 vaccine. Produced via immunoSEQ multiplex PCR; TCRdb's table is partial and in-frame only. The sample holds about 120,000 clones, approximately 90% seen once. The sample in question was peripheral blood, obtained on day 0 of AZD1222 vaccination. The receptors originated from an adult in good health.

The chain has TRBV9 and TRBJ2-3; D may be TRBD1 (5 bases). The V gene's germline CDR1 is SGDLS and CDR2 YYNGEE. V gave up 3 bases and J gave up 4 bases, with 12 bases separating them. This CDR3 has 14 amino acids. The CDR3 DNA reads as TGTGCCAGCAGCGCAGCAGGGTACCCAGATACGCAGTATTTT. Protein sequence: CASSAAGYPDTQYF.

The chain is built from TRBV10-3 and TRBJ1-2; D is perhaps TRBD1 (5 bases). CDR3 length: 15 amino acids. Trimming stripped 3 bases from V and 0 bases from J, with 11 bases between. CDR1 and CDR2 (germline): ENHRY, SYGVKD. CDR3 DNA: TGTGCCATCAGTGACCGGGACTCAGCTAACTATGGCTACACCTTC. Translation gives CAISDRDSANYGYTF.

The CDR3 nucleotides read TGTGCCAGCAGCAGAAGACAGGGCGATAATTCACCCCTCCACTTT. This codes for CASSRRQGDNSPLHF. V and J are TRBV11-1 and TRBJ1-6, with TRBD1 matching over 7 bases. CDR1 SGHAT and CDR2 FQDESV come from the germline V gene (reference sequence). V lost 5 bases and J lost 5; bases outside the gene matches: 6. This CDR3 is 15 amino acids long.

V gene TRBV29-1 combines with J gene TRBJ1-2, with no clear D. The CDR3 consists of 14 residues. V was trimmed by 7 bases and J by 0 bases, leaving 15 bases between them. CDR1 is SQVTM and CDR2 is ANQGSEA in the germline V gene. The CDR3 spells CSAGPGQANYGYTF. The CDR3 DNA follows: TGCAGCGCTGGGCCCGGCCAGGCTAACTATGGCTACACCTTC.

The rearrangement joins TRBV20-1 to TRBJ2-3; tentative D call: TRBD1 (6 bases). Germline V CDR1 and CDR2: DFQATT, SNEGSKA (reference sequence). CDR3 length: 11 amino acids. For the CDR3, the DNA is TGCAGCTCGGGACACACAGATACGCAGTATTTT. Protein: CSSGHTDTQYF.

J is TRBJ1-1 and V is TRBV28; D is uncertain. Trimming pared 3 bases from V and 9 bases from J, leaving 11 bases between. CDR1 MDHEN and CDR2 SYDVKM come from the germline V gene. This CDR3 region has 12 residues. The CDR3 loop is CASSLIQGKAFF. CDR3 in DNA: TGTGCCAGCAGTTTGATACAAGGGAAAGCTTTCTTT. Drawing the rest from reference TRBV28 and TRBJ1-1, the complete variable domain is DVKVTQSSRYLVKRTGEKVFLECVQDMDHENMFWYRQDPGLGLRLIYFSYDVKMKEKGDIPEGYSVSREKKERFSLILESASTNQTSMYLCASSLIQGKAFFGQGTRLTVV.

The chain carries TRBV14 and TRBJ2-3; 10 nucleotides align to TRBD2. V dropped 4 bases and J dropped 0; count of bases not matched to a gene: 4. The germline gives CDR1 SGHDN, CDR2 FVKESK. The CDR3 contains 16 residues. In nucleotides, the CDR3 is TGTGCCAGCAGCCGAGGGACTAGCGTAAGCACAGATACGCAGTATTTT. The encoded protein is CASSRGTSVSTDTQYF.

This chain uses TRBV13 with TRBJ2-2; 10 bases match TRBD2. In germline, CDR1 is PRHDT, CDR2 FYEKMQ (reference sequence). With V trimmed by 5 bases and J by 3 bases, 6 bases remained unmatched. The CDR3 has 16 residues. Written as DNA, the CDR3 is TGTGCCAGCAGCACTATAGCGGGAGGACACACCGGGGAGCTGTTTTTT. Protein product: CASSTIAGGHTGELFF.

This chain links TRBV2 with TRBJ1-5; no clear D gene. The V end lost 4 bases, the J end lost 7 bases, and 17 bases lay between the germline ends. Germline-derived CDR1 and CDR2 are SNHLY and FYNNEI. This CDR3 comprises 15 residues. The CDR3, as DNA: TGTGCCAGCAGTGCTCCGAGAGGAGAGTACCAGCCCCAGCATTTT. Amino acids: CASSAPRGEYQPQHF.

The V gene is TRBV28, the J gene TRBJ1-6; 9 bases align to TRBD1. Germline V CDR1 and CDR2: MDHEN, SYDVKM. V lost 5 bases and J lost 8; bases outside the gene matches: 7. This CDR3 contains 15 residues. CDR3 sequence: CASSPGDRADSPLHF. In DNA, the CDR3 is TGTGCCAGCAGTCCAGGGGACAGGGCAGATTCACCCCTCCACTTT.

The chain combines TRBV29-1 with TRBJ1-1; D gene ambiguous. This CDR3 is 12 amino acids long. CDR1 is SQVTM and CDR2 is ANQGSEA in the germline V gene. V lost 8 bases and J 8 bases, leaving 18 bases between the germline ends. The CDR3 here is CSIRAEAKEAFF. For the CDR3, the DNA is TGCAGCATAAGGGCAGAGGCTAAGGAAGCTTTCTTT.

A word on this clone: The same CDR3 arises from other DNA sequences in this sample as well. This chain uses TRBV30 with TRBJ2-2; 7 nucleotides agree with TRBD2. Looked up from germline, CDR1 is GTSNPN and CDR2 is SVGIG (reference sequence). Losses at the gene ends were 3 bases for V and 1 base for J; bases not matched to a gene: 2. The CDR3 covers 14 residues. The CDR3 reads CAWSGRRNTGELFF. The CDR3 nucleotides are TGTGCCTGGAGCGGGAGGCGGAACACCGGGGAGCTGTTTTTT.